One sample yielded the 18 T cell receptor beta chains listed below, sequenced in a study of regulatory T cells in long-lasting Graves disease. Building of the TCR beta libraries involved iRepertoire HTBI primers and Arm-PCR of CDR3 regions. MiXCR was run by TCRdb on the multiplex PCR reads, yielding one entry per CDR3 protein. The sample has 580,000 or so distinct CDR3 sequences; 15% to 20% are singletons. The time point denotes: newly diagnosed GD, antithyroid drugs for less than 3 months. Researchers made the TCR library from RNA that was extracted from PBMCs. These same data were also listed under a study on T cells in Graves' hyperthyroidism and ophthalmopathy.

The specimen was peripheral blood mononuclear cells (PBMCs), collected at new diagnosis, from a patient treated with antithyroid drugs. The source of these receptors is a man aged 18 to 35 with Graves disease.

This clonotype was picked up many times. CDR3: CASTGLRTLDTQYF. CDR3 bases: TGTGCCAGCACGGGACTACGGACCTTGGATACGCAGTATTTT. The genes are TRBV2 and TRBJ2-3; 7 bases map to TRBD2. The junction had 10 bases not matched to a gene; V was cut back by 7 bases and J by 6 bases. Germline V CDR1 and CDR2: SNHLY, FYNNEI. This CDR3 has 14 amino acids.

The J gene is TRBJ1-3, the V gene TRBV5-4, with a possible D match to TRBD1 (6 bases). This CDR3 comprises 16 residues. V lost 5 bases and J lost 0, with 15 bases in between. Germline V gene data show CDR1 as SGHNT and CDR2 as YYREEE (reference sequence). Here the CDR3 reads CASRVQGAGSGNTIYF. The CDR3 region has the DNA TGTGCCAGCAGGGTACAGGGTGCAGGCTCTGGAAACACCATATATTTT.

This clonotype was seen ten or more times. The chain uses TRBV18 and TRBJ1-1; D gene unclear. This CDR3 is 15 amino acids long. CDR1 is KGHSH, CDR2 LQKENI, per germline. V was shortened by 3 bases and J by 0 bases, with 11 bases between the two germline ends. The CDR3 nucleotides read TGTGCCAGCTCACCCCCGGCCAGATTGAACACTGAAGCTTTCTTT. This gives the protein CASSPPARLNTEAFF.

As concerns this clonotype: One end of the junction varies from germline; a read error may be responsible. J is TRBJ2-1 and V is TRBV7-3; TRBD2 aligns across 9 bases. The CDR3 totals 16 residues. Germline V gene lookup returns CDR1 SGHTA and CDR2 FQGTGA. The CDR3 reads CASSQAGTSSYNEQFF. The CDR3 region has the DNA TGCGCCAGCAGCCAGGCCGGGACTAGCTCATACAATGAGCAGTTCTTC. Drawing the rest from reference TRBV7-3 and TRBJ2-1, the complete variable domain is GAGVSQTPSNKVTEKGKYVELRCDPISGHTALYWYRQSLGQGPEFLIYFQGTGAADDSGLPNDRFFAVRPEGSVSTLKIQRTERGDSAVYLCASSQAGTSSYNEQFFGPGTRLTVL.

This chain links TRBV11-2 with TRBJ2-5; 8 positions agree with TRBD2. J gave up 2 bases and V 4 bases, and 15 bases lay outside the gene matches. This CDR3 spans 18 amino acids. Germline V CDR1 and CDR2: SGHAT, FQNNGV. The CDR3 here is CASSSIGPSGTRQETQYF. The CDR3 nucleotides are TGTGCCAGCAGCTCGATAGGGCCCTCCGGGACTAGGCAAGAGACCCAGTACTTC.

This clonotype was seen at least ten times. The chain is built from TRBV27 and TRBJ1-1; possible D gene TRBD1, 5 bases. Trimming removed 3 bases from V and 4 bases from J, with 15 bases in between. CDR1 and CDR2 from the germline V gene are MNHEY and SMNVEV (reference sequence). This CDR3 has 15 residues. CDR3 in amino acids: CASSFRGGTGTEAFF. In DNA form, the CDR3 reads TGTGCCAGCAGTTTCCGGGGAGGGACGGGCACTGAAGCTTTCTTT.

The rearrangement uses TRBV29-1 and TRBJ2-5, with a weak D call TRBD1 (6 bases). Trimming left V 7 bases short and J 3 bases short, with 12 bases between. CDR1 and CDR2 from the germline V gene are SQVTM and ANQGSEA. The CDR3 loop spans 12 amino acids. CDR3 sequence: CSGGQTEETQYF. In DNA, the CDR3 is TGCAGCGGCGGACAGACGGAAGAGACCCAGTACTTC. The variable domain in full, with the rest retrieved from reference TRBV29-1 and TRBJ2-5, is SAVISQKPSRDICQRGTSLTIQCQVDSQVTMMFWYRQQPGQSLTLIATANQGSEATYESGFVIDKFPISRPNLTFSTLTVSNMSPEDSSIYLCSGGQTEETQYFGPGTRLLVL.

The chain employs TRBV7-9 and TRBJ2-2, with TRBD2 as a possible D gene (6 bases). Germline CDR1 SEHNR, CDR2 FQNEAQ (reference sequence). V was shortened by 1 base and J by 5 bases, with 26 bases between the two germline ends. The CDR3 is made up of 20 amino acids. The CDR3 reads CASSLEVAAVVLAPTGELFF. The CDR3 nucleotides read TGTGCCAGCAGCTTAGAGGTGGCCGCAGTCGTACTAGCCCCAACCGGGGAGCTGTTTTTT.

In its sample, this clonotype was seen many times. The V and J genes are TRBV6-1 and TRBJ1-5, with D perhaps TRBD1 (6 bases). CDR1 MNHNS and CDR2 SASEGT come from the germline V gene. The length of the CDR3 is 15 residues. The germline V and J ends were trimmed by 7 bases and 0 bases, with 13 bases remaining between them. The CDR3 coding sequence is TGTGCCAGCAAAGACAGGCTGTATAGCAATCAGCCCCAGCATTTT. Its protein is CASKDRLYSNQPQHF.

This clonotype showed up just a few times. The chain is built from TRBV7-3 and TRBJ1-1; D perhaps matches TRBD1 (5 bases). The CDR3 loop spans 15 amino acids. Between the trimmed V and J ends, which lost 3 bases and 4 bases, there was a span of 15 bases. The germline gives CDR1 SGHTA, CDR2 FQGTGA. CDR3 sequence reads: CASSLSGVGLTEAFF. CDR3 nucleotides: TGTGCCAGCAGCTTGTCCGGGGTGGGGCTCACTGAAGCTTTCTTT.

This clonotype has just a few counts. The chain uses TRBV9 and TRBJ2-2; 7 bases align to TRBD1. V trimming: 0 bases; J trimming: 0 bases; junction bases outside the gene matches: 5. CDR3 length equals 17 residues. Germline values: CDR1 SGDLS, CDR2 YYNGEE. The CDR3 DNA reads as TGTGCCAGCAGCGTAGCTACGACAGGGTCGAACACCGGGGAGCTGTTTTTT. As protein: CASSVATTGSNTGELFF.

This clonotype was counted at least ten times. The CDR3 region is CSAPRTGNTEAFF. CDR3 DNA: TGCAGTGCTCCCCGGACAGGGAACACTGAAGCTTTCTTT. The genes are TRBV20-1 and TRBJ1-1, with 7 bases lining up with TRBD1. The CDR3 sequence is 13 residues long. CDR1 is DFQATT and CDR2 is SNEGSKA in the germline V gene (reference sequence). V was pared by 5 bases and J by 1 base, with 4 bases of the junction left unmatched.

This chain links TRBV3-1 with TRBJ2-7; unclear D gene. Per germline, CDR1 LGHDT and CDR2 YNNKEL (reference sequence). V shed 1 base and J shed 5 bases, with 12 bases lying between them. CDR3 length: 14 amino acids. CDR3 DNA: TGTGCCAGCAGCCAAGGCATTAGTATAGACGAGCAGTACTTC. This sequence encodes CASSQGISIDEQYF.

Points on this clonotype: Since a much larger clone is just one base distant, this may be a read error. The V gene is TRBV28, the J gene TRBJ2-6; D remains ambiguous. V was cut by 10 bases and J by 1 base, with 14 bases left in between. The CDR3 contains 15 residues. CDR1 is MDHEN and CDR2 is SYDVKM in the germline V gene. The CDR3 loop reads CANTLKGSGANVLTF. CDR3 DNA: TGTGCCAACACTCTAAAGGGATCTGGGGCCAACGTCCTGACTTTC.

The chain is built from TRBV25-1 and TRBJ2-6; 10 bases map to TRBD2. J gave up 0 bases and V 4 bases, and 9 bases lay outside the gene matches. The CDR3 spans 19 residues. Germline assignment: CDR1 MGHDK and CDR2 SYGVNS. This chain's CDR3 is CASSGLLAGALSGANVLTF. CDR3 DNA sequence: TGTGCCAGCAGTGGCCTCCTAGCGGGAGCCCTCTCTGGGGCCAACGTCCTGACTTTC.

This clonotype was picked up many times. This chain links TRBV7-8 with TRBJ2-5, with a tentative D call TRBD1 (6 bases). Germline V gene lookup returns CDR1 SGHVS and CDR2 FQNEAQ. The CDR3 length is 16 residues. Trimming shortened V by 5 bases and J by 2 bases, and 18 bases separated the two germline ends. The CDR3 protein is CASSRGSMTGQETQYF. CDR3 nucleotide sequence: TGTGCCAGCAGCCGGGGATCGATGACAGGACAAGAGACCCAGTACTTC.

V and J are TRBV3-1 and TRBJ2-2; possible D gene TRBD2, 6 bases. CDR3 length: 16 residues. Per the germline V gene, CDR1 is LGHDT and CDR2 is YNNKEL (reference sequence). Trimming took off 4 bases at V and 0 bases at J, with 12 bases between the two ends. DNA for the CDR3: TGTGCCAGCAGCCCACAATCGGGAGCGAACACCGGGGAGCTGTTTTTT. It specifies CASSPQSGANTGELFF.

Worth noting for this clonotype: Possible read error: a much larger clone is one base away. The rearrangement links TRBV6-4 to TRBJ1-1; no reliable D call. The CDR3 totals 16 residues. CDR1 and CDR2 (germline): MRHNA, SNTAGT. The CDR3 protein is CVSSYSEAVMNTEAFF. CDR3 nucleotide sequence: TGTGTCAGCAGTTACTCAGAGGCGGTGATGAACACTGAAGCTTTCTTT.